The 24 T cell receptor beta chains below come from one sample, sequenced in a study of blood T cells in healthy people across ages (dated by TCRdb to the mid-2010s). Libraries were constructed by 5' RACE. The sequencer listed for this sample is Illumina HiSeq 2500. A second PCR of roughly 6 to 11 cycles was run with a J-beta primer mix and a sample-barcoded 5' primer. Using fastp at Q25 and MiXCR, TCRdb reprocessed the public reads and kept productive beta chains. Records with the same CDR3 protein are collapsed into one entry carrying the most frequent genes and DNA. The sample includes around 1.5 million distinct CDR3 sequences, with around 59% observed a single time. The top ten clonotypes cover more than 6% of the sample. Sequenced: blood. The receptors originated from a man aged 18 to 30 in good health.

This clonotype was seen a handful of times. Mismatch with germline at one junction end may stem from a read error. The chain combines TRBV27 with TRBJ2-7; TRBD2 might be the D (7 bases). The CDR3 loop spans 12 amino acids. Germline V gene sequence: CDR1 MNHEY, CDR2 SMNVEV (reference sequence). CDR3 DNA sequence: TGCTTGTCAATGGGAGGGGGCTACGAGCAGTACTTC. Translation: CLSMGGGYEQYF.

This clonotype showed up just a few times. The chain joins TRBV20-1 to TRBJ1-5; D possibly corresponds to TRBD1 (6 bases). Germline-derived CDR1 and CDR2 are DFQATT and SNEGSKA (reference sequence). Trimming removed 3 bases at V and 0 bases at J, with 24 bases between. The CDR3 length is 19 residues. The CDR3 here is CSASRFWAGEGYSNQPQHF. The CDR3 nucleotides are TGCAGTGCTAGTCGGTTCTGGGCAGGGGAGGGGTATAGCAATCAGCCCCAGCATTTT.

The chain joins TRBV15 to TRBJ1-5; 9 bases line up with TRBD1. The germline V gene encodes CDR1 LNHNV and CDR2 YYDKDF (reference sequence). The junction had 8 bases not matched to a gene; V was cut back by 1 base and J by 4 bases. The CDR3 is 17 amino acids. CDR3 in amino acids: CATSRAPHRGLNQPQHF. CDR3 DNA sequence: TGTGCCACCAGCAGAGCACCCCACAGGGGGCTTAATCAGCCCCAGCATTTT.

This chain joins TRBV28 and TRBJ1-4, with D perhaps matching TRBD1 (5 bases). The CDR3 loop spans 14 amino acids. Germline CDR1 is MDHEN and CDR2 is SYDVKM. Trimming removed 4 bases from V and 5 bases from J, with 11 bases in between. The chain's CDR3 is CASSSVDTNEKLFF. The CDR3, as DNA: TGTGCCAGCAGTTCCGTGGACACCAATGAAAAACTGTTTTTT.

The chain is built from TRBV3-1 and TRBJ1-1; no firm D call. From germline, CDR1 is LGHDT and CDR2 YNNKEL (reference sequence). This CDR3 contains 13 residues. V was clipped by 1 base and J by 0 bases, with 3 bases between them. The CDR3, as DNA: TGTGCCAGCAGCCAAGCTATGAACACTGAAGCTTTCTTT. It encodes CASSQAMNTEAFF.

J is TRBJ2-3 and V is TRBV5-1; tentatively, D is TRBD1 (5 bases). The CDR3 spans 12 residues. Trimming took 4 bases from V and 4 from J, leaving 7 bases between them. Germline CDR1 reads SGHRS; CDR2 reads YFSETQ. In DNA form, the CDR3 reads TGCGCCAGCAGCCAACAGGCAGATACGCAGTATTTT. This encodes CASSQQADTQYF.

This clonotype has more than one count but fewer than ten. The chain joins TRBV2 to TRBJ2-7; 8 bases agree with TRBD2. The V and J ends lost 9 bases and 5 bases, in that order; junction bases with no gene match: 9. The germline gives CDR1 SNHLY, CDR2 FYNNEI. The CDR3 totals 13 residues. The CDR3 coding sequence is TGTGCCAGTGAGACTAGCGTAGTCGACGAGCAGTACTTC. This codes for CASETSVVDEQYF.

The chain recombines TRBV27 with TRBJ1-1, with D unclear. In germline, CDR1 is MNHEY, CDR2 SMNVEV (reference sequence). The ends were cut back, 4 bases at V and 4 bases at J, with 13 bases in the middle. The CDR3 runs to 14 residues. For the CDR3, the DNA is TGTGCCAGCAGTTCGCTTCGCGTAGGCACTGAAGCTTTCTTT. Its translation: CASSSLRVGTEAFF.

This clonotype came up a few times. This sequence joins TRBV7-2 and TRBJ1-5; D gene unclear. The V and J ends lost 1 base and 5 bases respectively, with 3 bases between them. Germline lookup yields CDR1 SGHTA and CDR2 FQGNSA. The CDR3 contains 12 residues. The CDR3: CASSLDYQPQHF. As DNA, the CDR3 is TGTGCCAGCAGCTTAGATTATCAGCCCCAGCATTTT.

The J gene is TRBJ2-2, the V gene TRBV19; D unclear. The CDR3 runs to 16 residues. Germline V gene data show CDR1 as LNHDA and CDR2 as SQIVND (reference sequence). Trimming took off 7 bases at V and 0 bases at J, with 15 bases between the two ends. The CDR3: CASTLIVDANTGELFF. CDR3 DNA sequence: TGTGCCAGTACCCTAATCGTGGACGCGAACACCGGGGAGCTGTTTTTT.

The chain joins TRBV20-1 to TRBJ2-5; D might be TRBD1 (6 bases). The J call may be mistaken, given a closer DNA end match to TRBJ2-7. CDR3 length: 13 residues. Germline CDR1 is DFQATT and CDR2 is SNEGSKA (reference sequence). The CDR3 DNA reads TGCAGTGCTCTCCCGGACAGCGAAGACGAGCAGTACTTC. It is translated as CSALPDSEDEQYF.

CDR3 in DNA: TGCGCCAGCAGCTTGCGACCGCCACCCGCCCTGGGTGGCTACACCTTC. Translated: CASSLRPPPALGGYTF. The chain has TRBV5-1 and TRBJ1-2; D call uncertain. The CDR3 has 16 amino acids. The germline V gene encodes CDR1 SGHRS and CDR2 YFSETQ. V lost 1 base and J 7 bases, leaving 20 bases between the germline ends. Filled out from reference TRBV5-1 and TRBJ1-2, the complete variable domain reads KAGVTQTPRYLIKTRGQQVTLSCSPISGHRSVSWYQQTPGQGLQFLFEYFSETQRNKGNFPGRFSGRQFSNSRSEMNVSTLELGDSALYLCASSLRPPPALGGYTFGSGTRLTVV.

V usage is TRBV12-3 or TRBV12-4 and J usage is TRBJ1-2; the match to TRBD1 covers 7 bases. The CDR3 has 16 residues. The J segment lost 8 bases and the V segment lost 1 base, leaving 13 bases of the junction unmatched. The CDR3 DNA sequence: TGTGCCAGCAGTTTAGGGGGACCCCGGGACAGTCTGGGCTACACCTTC. The encoded protein is CASSLGGPRDSLGYTF.

On this clonotype: A read error may account for a junction end that differs from germline. The rearrangement links TRBV20-1 to TRBJ2-1; 8 bases match TRBD2. This CDR3 region has 15 residues. CDR1 is DFQATT, CDR2 SNEGSKA, per germline (reference sequence). The chain's CDR3 is CSASTLAGPYDEQFF. CDR3 bases: TGCAGTGCTTCCACCCTAGCGGGTCCCTACGATGAGCAGTTCTTC.

A few counts support this clonotype. This sequence joins TRBV15 and TRBJ2-1; D gene unclear. The CDR3 spans 15 residues. Germline V gene sequence: CDR1 LNHNV, CDR2 YYDKDF (reference sequence). V gave up 8 bases and J gave up 7 bases, with 21 bases separating them. The CDR3 coding sequence is TGTGCCACCCTTATGCCGACCCGAAACCAGAATGAGCAGTTCTTC. Protein sequence: CATLMPTRNQNEQFF.

CDR3 coding DNA: TGTGTCACGGGACACTTCAGCTCCTACGAGCAGTACTTC. Its protein product is CVTGHFSSYEQYF. V gene TRBV27 combines with J gene TRBJ2-5; a possible D gene is TRBD1 (6 bases). The DNA matches TRBJ2-7 better at its end, which makes the J call doubtful. The CDR3 is made up of 13 amino acids. Germline CDR1 reads MNHEY; CDR2 reads SMNVEV (reference sequence).

The rearrangement uses TRBV20-1 and TRBJ2-1; perhaps TRBD1 as D (6 bases). The CDR3 is 13 residues long. The germline V gene encodes CDR1 DFQATT and CDR2 SNEGSKA (reference sequence). Between the trimmed V and J ends, which lost 6 bases and 4 bases, there was a span of 13 bases. The CDR3 DNA is TGCAGTGCCGCACGGACAGTTTACAATGAGCAGTTCTTC. It translates to CSAARTVYNEQFF.

The CDR3 DNA follows: TGTGCCACCAGTGATCGGAACAATGAGCAGTTCTTC. Translation: CATSDRNNEQFF. The genes are TRBV24-1 and TRBJ2-1; the D is unclear. V was shortened by 3 bases and J by 5 bases, with 4 bases between the two germline ends. In germline, CDR1 is KGHDR, CDR2 SFDVKD. This CDR3 comprises 12 residues.

The V gene is TRBV15, the J gene TRBJ1-1; D uncertain. This CDR3 spans 13 amino acids. Germline V gene lookup returns CDR1 LNHNV and CDR2 YYDKDF (reference sequence). V was clipped by 0 bases and J by 2 bases, with 4 bases between them. The CDR3: CATSRDHNTEAFF. The CDR3 DNA reads as TGTGCCACCAGCAGAGATCACAACACTGAAGCTTTCTTT.

The chain links TRBV6-5 to TRBJ1-6; D ambiguous. Trimming took 2 bases from V and 10 from J, leaving 9 bases between them. Germline CDR1 is MNHEY and CDR2 is SVGAGI. This CDR3 comprises 13 residues. CDR3 sequence (DNA): TGTGCCAGCAGTTACGGGGTCGAGTCACCCCTCCACTTT. This translates into CASSYGVESPLHF.

A few counts support this clonotype. The V call is TRBV4-1, the J call TRBJ2-3; 7 bases match TRBD1. The V and J ends lost 5 bases and 3 bases, in that order; junction bases with no gene match: 11. This CDR3 is built from 16 residues. Germline V gene data show CDR1 as MGHRA and CDR2 as YSYEKL. CDR3 DNA sequence: TGCGCCAGCAGCTCACCCGGGACAGCGAGAACAGATACGCAGTATTTT. Its translation: CASSSPGTARTDTQYF.

V usage is TRBV4-2 and J usage is TRBJ2-3; possible D gene TRBD2, 6 bases. Trimming took off 1 base at V and 6 bases at J, with 11 bases between the two ends. This CDR3 comprises 14 residues. Germline assignment: CDR1 LGHNA and CDR2 YNFKEQ. The CDR3 here is CASSQVGGLDTQYF. The CDR3 coding sequence is TGTGCCAGCAGCCAAGTTGGAGGGCTGGATACGCAGTATTTT.

A single count supports this clonotype. A much larger clone is a single base away; this may be a read error. The chain recombines TRBV20-1 with TRBJ2-5, with D perhaps given as TRBD1 or TRBD2 (5 bases each). CDR3 length: 17 amino acids. CDR1 is DFQATT and CDR2 is SNEGSKA in the germline V gene (reference sequence). V gave up 3 bases and J gave up 11 bases, with 31 bases separating them. The CDR3 here is CSASGEGVSGSNYVQYF. The CDR3 nucleotides are TGCAGTGCTAGCGGCGAAGGGGTATCGGGGAGTAACTACGTGCAGTACTTC.

This clonotype was detected only a few times. The V call is TRBV27, the J call TRBJ1-2; TRBD1 might be the D (6 bases). This CDR3 has 14 amino acids. The germline V gene has CDR1 MNHEY and CDR2 SMNVEV (reference sequence). V was cut by 0 bases and J by 5 bases, with 10 bases left in between. CDR3 loop: CASSLSSGAYGYTF. Written as DNA, the CDR3 is TGTGCCAGCAGTTTATCGTCAGGGGCATATGGCTACACCTTC.